The entry below describes one TCR beta chain. TCR sequencing used cDNA made by reverse transcription of extracted RNA. Profiling relied on immunoSEQ multiplex PCR, and the TCRdb table lists in-frame clones only, not all of them. This sample has around 210,000 clones, with approximately 60% found just once. The sample comes from a study of CD8+ T cells in alopecia areata. Trimming pared 1 base from V and 6 bases from J, leaving 12 bases between. This CDR3 comprises 15 residues. CDR1 and CDR2 from the germline V gene are MGHRA and YSYEKL. The receptor was isolated from a human donor in good health. The chain uses TRBV4-1 and TRBJ2-2; the D gene is possibly TRBD2 (6 bases). The sample comprised CD8+ T cells sorted from blood. The CDR3 coding sequence is TGCGCCAGCAGCCAAGGGAGGAGGGAGTCCGGGGAGCTGTTTTTT. It codes for CASSQGRRESGELFF.